Below, one TCR beta chain is given with its context. This record comes from a study of blood T cells in healthy people across ages. It was with a sample-barcoded 5' primer and a J-beta primer mix that a second PCR of roughly 7 to 12 cycles was run. A 12-random-nucleotide template-switch adaptor tagged each cDNA molecule. TCRdb recomputed calls from the 5' RACE reads with MiXCR, one row per CDR3 protein. This sample has more than 650,000 distinct CDR3 sequences, with roughly 50% found just once. Trimming stripped 2 bases from V and 3 bases from J, with 11 bases between. Per germline, CDR1 ENHRY and CDR2 SYGVKD. The CDR3 contains 14 residues.

The receptor comes from an elderly man in good health. Source material: blood. The rearrangement joins TRBV10-3 to TRBJ2-7; D gene unclear. The CDR3 bases are TGTGCCATCAGTGAGCCTACTTCTAACTACGAGCAGTACTTC. As protein: CAISEPTSNYEQYF.